Each of the 9 T cell receptor beta chains below was sequenced from the same sample in a study of tumor-infiltrating lymphocytes in primary liver carcinoma. Synthesis of TCR beta cDNA was carried out from about 500 ng total RNA with a constant-region primer. What produced the TCR beta libraries was three nested multiplex PCR rounds using slightly modified ARM-PCR. TRBV1-TRBV30 forward primers paired with a C-beta reverse primer drove the first two PCR rounds, about 9 cycles each. TCRdb reprocessed the multiplex PCR reads with MiXCR, giving one entry per CDR3 protein. Among roughly 100,000 distinct CDR3 sequences listed, about four fifths were seen once. Co-extraction of RNA and DNA was performed on about 20-32 mg of unsorted bulk tissue. The sequenced sample consisted of liver tumor tissue from sampling region 3. The subset was: tumor region T3, left-lateral pole. The origin of the receptors is a man between 40 and 49 years old with primary liver carcinoma and hepatitis B virus infection.

The gene calls are TRBV29-1 and TRBJ2-1; D is ambiguous. Germline V lookup: CDR1 SQVTM, CDR2 ANQGSEA. The CDR3 has 14 amino acids. CDR3: CRVHKTRGGDELFF. The CDR3 DNA is TGCAGGGTCCATAAGACCAGAGGCGGCGATGAGCTATTCTTC.

The genes are TRBV6-1 and TRBJ2-1; D gene ambiguous. Germline V gene data show CDR1 as MNHNS and CDR2 as SASEGT. The CDR3 has 12 residues. V shed 7 bases and J shed 3 bases, with 7 bases lying between them. Here the CDR3 DNA reads TGTGCCAGCATTCCCTACTACAATGAGCAGTTCTTC. Its protein product is CASIPYYNEQFF.

On this clonotype: The CDR3 carries no conserved terminal phenylalanine or tryptophan, so it likely arises from a read error. The V gene is TRBV6-1, the J gene TRBJ2-2; no reliable D call. CDR1 and CDR2 from the germline V gene are MNHNS and SASEGT. The CDR3 is 16 amino acids. CDR3 sequence (DNA): TGTACCAGCAGTGAAGTCCCCACTACTTTACCCGGGGAGCTGTTTCTT. This encodes CTSSEVPTTLPGELFL.

On this clonotype: The junction shows a germline mismatch at one end, possibly a read error. The genes are TRBV7-3 and TRBJ2-1; D may be TRBD1 or TRBD2 (6 bases each). CDR1 is SGHTA, CDR2 FQGTGA, per germline. The CDR3 is made up of 13 amino acids. The DNA for the CDR3 is TGTGCCAGCAGCTTACTGCGGGACAATGGGCAGTTCTTC. Translating gives CASSLLRDNGQFF.

Points on this clonotype: Germline is not matched at one junction end, which may reflect a read error. This chain links TRBV6-5 with TRBJ2-1; 14 positions agree with TRBD2. CDR1 and CDR2 from the germline V gene are MNHEY and SVGAGI. The CDR3 runs to 17 residues. The CDR3 DNA is TGTGCCAGCAGTTACCCCGGGACTAGCGGGAGATGGAATGAGCAATTCTTC. Translated, it gives CASSYPGTSGRWNEQFF.

The chain uses TRBV19 and TRBJ1-6; no clear D gene. The V end was cut by 4 bases, the J end by 5 bases, with 6 bases between. This CDR3 contains 13 residues. The germline gives CDR1 LNHDA, CDR2 SQIVND (reference sequence). The CDR3 DNA follows: TGTGCCAGTAGTAACGTCGATAATTCACCCCTCCACTTT. It encodes CASSNVDNSPLHF.

V is TRBV5-6 and J is TRBJ2-2; possibly TRBD2 for D (5 bases). Germline V gene sequence: CDR1 SGHDT, CDR2 YYEEEE. Trimming left V 3 bases short and J 0 bases short, with 9 bases between. This CDR3 spans 15 amino acids. The CDR3 coding sequence is TGTGCCAGCAGCTGGGAGCAGTCGAACACCGGGGAGCTGTTTTTT. Protein product: CASSWEQSNTGELFF.

As regards this clonotype: One end of the junction is discordant with germline, which a read error may explain. This rearrangement joins TRBV11-2 to TRBJ1-4; D is perhaps TRBD1 (6 bases). The CDR3 has 15 amino acids. CDR1 is SGHAT and CDR2 is FQNNGV in the germline V gene. The CDR3 region has the DNA TGTGCCATCAGCTTGCTGACAGGCCGTAGTGAAGAGCTGTTTTTT. Its translation: CAISLLTGRSEELFF. Looking up the rest from reference TRBV11-2 and TRBJ1-4 gives the full variable domain: EAGVAQSPRYKIIEKRQSVAFWCNPISGHATLYWYQQILGQGPKLLIQFQNNGVVDDSQLPKDRFSAERLKGVDSTLKIQPAKLEDSAVYLCAISLLTGRSEELFFGSGTQLSVL.

The rearrangement joins TRBV20-1 to TRBJ1-1; 9 nucleotides match TRBD1. The CDR3 runs 14 residues. Trimming at V came to 3 bases and at J to 7 bases, leaving 9 bases not matched to a gene. In germline, CDR1 is DFQATT, CDR2 SNEGSKA (reference sequence). The CDR3 region is CSASHDRGDNEAFF. CDR3 DNA: TGCAGTGCTAGTCATGACAGGGGGGACAATGAAGCTTTCTTT.